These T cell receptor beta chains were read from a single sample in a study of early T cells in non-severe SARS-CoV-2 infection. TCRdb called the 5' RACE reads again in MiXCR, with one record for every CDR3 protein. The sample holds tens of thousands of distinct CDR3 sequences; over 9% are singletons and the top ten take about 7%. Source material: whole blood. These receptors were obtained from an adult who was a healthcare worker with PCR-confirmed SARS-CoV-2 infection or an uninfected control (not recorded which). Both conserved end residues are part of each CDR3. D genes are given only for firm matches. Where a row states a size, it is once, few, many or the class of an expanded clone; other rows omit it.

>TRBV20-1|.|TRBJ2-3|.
CSGSSGGGSTDTQYF
TGCAGTGGTTCCAGCGGCGGAGGTAGCACAGATACGCAGTATTTT
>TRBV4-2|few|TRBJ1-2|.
CASSQVDLEHYGYTF
TGTGCCAGCAGCCAAGTAGACCTAGAGCACTATGGCTACACCTTC
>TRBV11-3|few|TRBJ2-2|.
CASSPFGETGELFF
TGTGCCAGCAGCCCGTTCGGAGAAACCGGGGAGCTGTTTTTT
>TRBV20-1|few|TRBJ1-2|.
CSAGKQGSGNYGYTF
TGCAGTGCTGGAAAACAGGGCTCGGGAAACTATGGCTACACCTTC
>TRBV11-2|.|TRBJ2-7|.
CASSLVPTYEQYF
TGTGCCAGCAGCTTAGTCCCTACCTACGAGCAGTACTTC
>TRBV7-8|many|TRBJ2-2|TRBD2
CASRSGSSAGELFF
TGTGCCAGCAGAAGCGGGAGTAGTGCCGGGGAGCTGTTTTTT
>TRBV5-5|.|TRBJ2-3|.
CASSPGVRSSTDTQYF
TGTGCCAGCAGCCCGGGGGTCAGGTCTAGCACAGATACGCAGTATTTT
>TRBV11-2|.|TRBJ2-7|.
CASSRHPGSSKDEQYF
TGTGCCAGCAGCCGCCACCCCGGGTCCTCTAAGGACGAGCAGTACTTC
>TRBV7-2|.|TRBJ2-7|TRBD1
CASSRQVGTAPYEQYF
TGTGCCAGCAGCCGCCAAGTAGGGACAGCACCCTACGAGCAGTACTTC
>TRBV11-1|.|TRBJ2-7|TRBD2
CASSLERDYEQYF
TGTGCCAGCAGCTTAGAGCGGGACTACGAGCAGTACTTC
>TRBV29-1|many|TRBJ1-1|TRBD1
CSVFSEGANTEAFF
TGCAGCGTCTTTTCGGAGGGGGCGAACACTGAAGCTTTCTTT
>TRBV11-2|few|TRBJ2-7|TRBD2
CASSPRLGLAGSLGEQYF
TGTGCCAGCAGCCCCCGCCTCGGACTAGCGGGCTCCTTGGGGGAGCAGTACTTC
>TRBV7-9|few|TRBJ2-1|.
CASSLGGKSYNEQFF
TGTGCCAGCAGCTTAGGCGGGAAATCCTACAATGAGCAGTTCTTC
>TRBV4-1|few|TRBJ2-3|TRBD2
CASSQDWVSGRADTQYF
TGCGCCAGCAGCCAAGATTGGGTTAGCGGGAGGGCAGATACGCAGTATTTT
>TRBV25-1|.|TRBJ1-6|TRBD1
CASSGSGTGVSPLHF
TGTGCCAGCAGTGGATCCGGGACAGGGGTGTCACCCCTCCACTTT
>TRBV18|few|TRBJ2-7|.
CASSPILGEQYF
TGTGCCAGCTCACCGATCCTCGGGGAGCAGTACTTC
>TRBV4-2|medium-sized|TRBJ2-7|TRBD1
CASSRGQGAGEQYF
TGTGCCAGCAGCCGTGGACAGGGGGCTGGCGAGCAGTACTTC
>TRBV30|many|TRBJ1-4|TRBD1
CAGTGDNEKLFF
TGTGCCGGGACAGGGGATAATGAAAAACTGTTTTTT
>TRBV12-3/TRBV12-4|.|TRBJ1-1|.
CASSNRRTEAFF
TGTGCCAGCAGCAACAGGAGAACTGAAGCTTTCTTT
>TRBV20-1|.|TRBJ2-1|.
CSASRSAYNEQFF
TGCAGTGCTAGTAGGAGCGCCTACAATGAGCAGTTCTTC
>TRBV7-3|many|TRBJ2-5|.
CASSLMGPGTQYF
TGTGCCAGCAGCTTAATGGGCCCGGGGACCCAGTACTTC
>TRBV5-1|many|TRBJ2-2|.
CASSLTGTGELFF
TGCGCCAGCAGCTTGACGGGAACCGGGGAGCTGTTTTTT
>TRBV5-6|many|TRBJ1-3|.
CASSSRDTSGNTIYF
TGTGCCAGCAGCTCCCGGGACACCTCTGGAAACACCATATATTTT
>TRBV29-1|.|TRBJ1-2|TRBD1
CSVEGPGGGYTF
TGCAGCGTTGAAGGGCCAGGGGGAGGCTACACCTTC
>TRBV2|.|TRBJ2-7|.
CASIQVRNTHEQYF
TGTGCCAGCATTCAAGTCAGGAATACCCACGAGCAGTACTTC
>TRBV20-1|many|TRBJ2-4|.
CSASWAGMLAKNIQYF
TGCAGTGCTAGTTGGGCAGGGATGCTAGCCAAAAACATTCAGTACTTC
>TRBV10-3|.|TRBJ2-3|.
CAISAIEVSPDTQYF
TGTGCCATCAGCGCGATTGAGGTGAGCCCAGATACGCAGTATTTT
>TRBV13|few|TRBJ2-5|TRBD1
CASSSITGVGETQYF
TGTGCCAGCAGCTCCATCACAGGGGTGGGAGAGACCCAGTACTTC
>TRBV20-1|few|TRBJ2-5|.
CSARDVIGPQETQYF
TGCAGTGCTAGAGATGTTATCGGACCCCAAGAGACCCAGTACTTC
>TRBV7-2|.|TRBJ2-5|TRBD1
CASSFRTGGQETQYF
TGTGCCAGCAGCTTTCGGACAGGGGGGCAAGAGACCCAGTACTTC
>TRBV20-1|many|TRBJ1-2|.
CSARDIVLYGYTF
TGCAGTGCTAGAGATATAGTCCTCTATGGCTACACCTTC
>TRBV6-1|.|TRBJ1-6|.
CASSEGPGYNSPLHF
TGTGCCAGCAGTGAAGGTCCGGGATATAATTCACCCCTCCACTTT
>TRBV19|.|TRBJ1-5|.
CASGAGPQPQHF
TGTGCCAGTGGAGCAGGGCCCCAGCCCCAGCATTTT
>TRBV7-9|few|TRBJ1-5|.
CASSAVGSNQPQHF
TGTGCCAGCAGCGCCGTAGGTAGCAATCAGCCCCAGCATTTT
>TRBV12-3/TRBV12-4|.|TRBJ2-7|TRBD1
CASSKGTASSYEQYF
TGTGCCAGCAGCAAAGGGACAGCGAGCTCCTACGAGCAGTACTTC
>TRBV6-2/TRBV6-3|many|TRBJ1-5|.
CASTQRGYSNQPQHF
TGTGCCAGCACCCAGCGGGGGTATAGCAATCAGCCCCAGCATTTT
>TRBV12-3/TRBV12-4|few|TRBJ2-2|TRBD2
CASTEGTSGPFTGELFF
TGTGCCAGCACCGAGGGGACTAGCGGACCATTTACCGGGGAGCTGTTTTTT
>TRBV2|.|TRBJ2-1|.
CASRQGASYNEQFF
TGTGCCAGCAGACAGGGCGCTTCCTACAATGAGCAGTTCTTC
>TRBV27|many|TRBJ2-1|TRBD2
CASSILAGVGNEQFF
TGTGCCAGCAGTATACTAGCGGGAGTGGGCAATGAGCAGTTCTTC
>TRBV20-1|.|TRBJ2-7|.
CSARDLTRRVPSYEQYF
TGCAGTGCTAGAGATCTGACGAGGCGGGTACCCTCCTACGAGCAGTACTTC
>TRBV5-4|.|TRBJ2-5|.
CASSAGGKGETQYF
TGTGCCAGCAGCGCCGGAGGGAAGGGGGAGACCCAGTACTTC
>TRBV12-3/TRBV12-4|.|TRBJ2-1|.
CASSPSRSSYNEQFF
TGTGCCAGCAGCCCATCGAGGAGCTCCTACAATGAGCAGTTCTTC
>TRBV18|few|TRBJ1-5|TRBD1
CASSLNRGNQPQHF
TGTGCCAGCTCACTTAACAGGGGTAATCAGCCCCAGCATTTT
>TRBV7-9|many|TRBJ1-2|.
CASSSPPRGTYGYTF
TGTGCCAGCAGCTCCCCCCCACGGGGAACGTATGGCTACACCTTC
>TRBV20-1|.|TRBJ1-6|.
CSARGPLTSPLHF
TGCAGTGCTAGAGGACCTCTGACTTCACCCCTCCACTTT
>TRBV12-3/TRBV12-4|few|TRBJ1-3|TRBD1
CASSYGQGSENTIYF
TGTGCCAGCAGTTATGGACAGGGCTCTGAAAACACCATATATTTT
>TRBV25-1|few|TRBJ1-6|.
CASSAGRRLHF
TGTGCCAGCAGTGCCGGACGACGCCTCCACTTT
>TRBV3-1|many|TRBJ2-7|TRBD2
CASSQGIHRGGEQYF
TGTGCCAGCAGCCAAGGGATACATCGGGGGGGCGAGCAGTACTTC
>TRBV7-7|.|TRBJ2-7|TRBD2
CASRGLAGRQYF
TGTGCTAGCAGGGGACTAGCGGGACGGCAGTACTTC
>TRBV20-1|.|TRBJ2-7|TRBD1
CSARLDRGTYEQYF
TGCAGTGCTAGATTAGACAGGGGAACCTACGAGCAGTACTTC
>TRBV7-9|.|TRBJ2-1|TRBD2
CASSTLAGGSDEQFF
TGTGCCAGCAGCACTCTAGCGGGAGGGTCGGATGAGCAGTTCTTC
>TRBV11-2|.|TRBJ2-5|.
CTSGKDNYQETQYF
TGTACCAGCGGCAAGGACAACTACCAAGAGACCCAGTACTTC
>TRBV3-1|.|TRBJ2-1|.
CASSQDVRDEQFF
TGTGCCAGCAGCCAAGACGTCCGGGACGAGCAGTTCTTC
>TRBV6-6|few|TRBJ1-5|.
CAIRQGGGNQPQHF
TGTGCCATCCGGCAAGGGGGAGGCAATCAGCCCCAGCATTTT